A selection of T cell receptor beta chains follows, all from one sample in a study of Ad26.COV2.S vaccination and SARS-CoV-2 variants. Libraries were prepared by immunoSEQ multiplex PCR; TCRdb keeps only in-frame clonotypes and omits some of them. The sample lists 400,000 or so clones, approximately 86% occurring once. The sample consisted of peripheral blood, taken in a trial of Ad26.COV2.S vaccine versus placebo. The receptors here all came from a person between 18 and 65 years old who received the Ad26.COV2.S COVID-19 vaccine or a placebo. The CDR3 runs from the conserved cysteine through the conserved F or W. The order of the fields is D gene, clone size, J gene, V gene, CDR3 DNA, CDR3 protein. The D gene is left open where the match is weak. Rows give clone size only sometimes, using once, few, many, or a class for an expanded clone.

NA,NA,TRBJ2-2,TRBV12-5,TGTGCTAGTGGTTTGGGGACAGAGAACACCGGGGAGCTGTTTTTT,CASGLGTENTGELFF
TRBD2,NA,TRBJ2-3,TRBV5-1,TGCGCCAGCAGCCCGGGACTAACGGGGGAGATGACAGATACGCAGTATTTT,CASSPGLTGEMTDTQYF
NA,once,TRBJ1-1,TRBV5-6,TGTGCCAGCAGCTTGGGTTGGGGGCCCGGCACTGAAGCTTTCTTT,CASSLGWGPGTEAFF
NA,NA,TRBJ2-1,TRBV25-1,TGTGCCAGCCGTAGTTTTGGTTACAATGAGCAGTTCTTC,CASRSFGYNEQFF
TRBD1,NA,TRBJ1-1,TRBV5-1,TGCGCCAGCAGCTTGGCCCCGGGACAGCAGAACACTGAAGCTTTCTTT,CASSLAPGQQNTEAFF
NA,NA,TRBJ1-5,TRBV7-2,TGTGCCAGCAGCCCCACTGCGTCGCTTCTCAGGGGCAACAATCAGCCCCAGCATTTT,CASSPTASLLRGNNQPQHF
TRBD1,NA,TRBJ1-1,TRBV2,TGTGCCAGCCACTCGACAGGACAGGGCACAATAGCTTTCTTT,CASHSTGQGTIAFF
NA,NA,TRBJ1-1,TRBV4-3,TGCGCCAGCAGCCAAGACGACTTTGAAGCTTTCTTT,CASSQDDFEAFF
TRBD1,NA,TRBJ1-2,TRBV4-1,TGCGCCAGCAGCCTCTGGGACAGAGACATCTATGGCTACACCTTC,CASSLWDRDIYGYTF
NA,once,TRBJ2-3,TRBV2,TGTGCCAGCAGTGAGCTGGCGGGCACAGATACGCAGTATTTT,CASSELAGTDTQYF
NA,NA,TRBJ2-7,TRBV2,TGTGCCAGCAGTGAAATAGGGTACTACGAGCAGTACTTC,CASSEIGYYEQYF
TRBD2,NA,TRBJ2-3,TRBV6-1,TGTGCCAGCAGTAAAGGACTAGCGGGGGTCACAGATACGCAGTATTTT,CASSKGLAGVTDTQYF
TRBD1,NA,TRBJ1-2,TRBV7-9,TGTGCCAGCAGCTTAGGAGAAACAGGGGGAATGGGCTACACCTTC,CASSLGETGGMGYTF
NA,NA,TRBJ2-7,TRBV7-9,TGTGCCAGCAATAAGGACAGCTACGAGCAGTACTTC,CASNKDSYEQYF
NA,NA,TRBJ1-5,TRBV4-1,TGCGCCAGCAGCCACTACCTACAGAAAGAGAATCAGCCCCAGCATTTT,CASSHYLQKENQPQHF
NA,NA,TRBJ2-3,TRBV7-6,TGTGCCAGCAGCTTCACCGGGACCTCCGATACGCAGTATTTT,CASSFTGTSDTQYF
NA,NA,TRBJ2-7,TRBV5-1,TGCGCCAGCAGCTTGGCCCCAGGGGGGGAGCAGTACTTC,CASSLAPGGEQYF
TRBD1,NA,TRBJ1-6,TRBV27,TGTGCCAGCAGTCAGGGGACAGGGGATAGTTCACCCCTCCACTTT,CASSQGTGDSSPLHF
NA,NA,TRBJ1-4,TRBV6-5,TGTGCCAGCAGCGATGGCGGGTTGGGTGAAAAACTGTTTTTT,CASSDGGLGEKLFF
NA,NA,TRBJ2-7,TRBV7-2,TGTGCCAGCAGCTTAGGAGGTGGGGGGCTAGGCTACGAGCAGTACTTC,CASSLGGGGLGYEQYF
NA,NA,TRBJ1-1,TRBV28,TGTGCCAGCAGTTTAGGGGGAGGCGTCACTGAAGCTTTCTTT,CASSLGGGVTEAFF
NA,NA,TRBJ1-2,TRBV19,TGTGCCAGTCAAGGAGGTGGAGGAACAAACTATGGCTACACCTTC,CASQGGGGTNYGYTF
NA,NA,TRBJ1-5,TRBV27,TGTGCCAGCAGTAGCTCGGGACTTTTTAGCAATCAGCCCCAGCATTTT,CASSSSGLFSNQPQHF
NA,NA,TRBJ2-1,TRBV18,TGTGCCAGCTCACCGAGGGACCTTTACAATGAGCAGTTCTTC,CASSPRDLYNEQFF
NA,once,TRBJ2-6,TRBV7-8,TGTGCCAGCAGCTCAAACCCGGGGTGGAAAAACTCTGGGGCCAACGTCCTGACTTTC,CASSSNPGWKNSGANVLTF
NA,NA,TRBJ2-3,TRBV19,TGTGCCAGTAGTCCCCGGGCAGATACGCAGTATTTT,CASSPRADTQYF
TRBD1,NA,TRBJ2-7,TRBV3-1/TRBV3-2,TGTGCCAGCAGCCAAGGACCCGACAGGGCCTACGAGCAGTACTTC,CASSQGPDRAYEQYF
NA,NA,TRBJ1-1,TRBV5-1,TGCGCCAGCAGCTTGGGCACAGCCAACACTGAAGCTTTCTTT,CASSLGTANTEAFF
NA,NA,TRBJ1-1,TRBV10-3,TGTGCCTCGGGGCCATCTGAAGGCACTGAAGCTTTCTTT,CASGPSEGTEAFF
NA,once,TRBJ2-1,TRBV3-1/TRBV3-2,TGTGCCAGCAGCCAAGAACCAGCTCTATACAATGAGCAGTTCTTC,CASSQEPALYNEQFF